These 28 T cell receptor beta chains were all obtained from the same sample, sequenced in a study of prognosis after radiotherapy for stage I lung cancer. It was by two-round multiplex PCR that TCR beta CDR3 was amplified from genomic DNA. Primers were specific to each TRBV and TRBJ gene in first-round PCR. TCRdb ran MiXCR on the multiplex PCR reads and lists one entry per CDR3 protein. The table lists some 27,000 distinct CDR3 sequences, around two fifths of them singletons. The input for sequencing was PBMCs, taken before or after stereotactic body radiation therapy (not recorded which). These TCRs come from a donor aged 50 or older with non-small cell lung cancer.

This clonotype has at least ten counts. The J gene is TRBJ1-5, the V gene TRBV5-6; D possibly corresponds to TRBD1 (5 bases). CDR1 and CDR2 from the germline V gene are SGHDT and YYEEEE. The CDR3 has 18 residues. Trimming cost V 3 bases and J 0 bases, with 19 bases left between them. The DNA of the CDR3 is TGTGCCAGCAGCTCCCGTGGGGCAGGCACCTATAGCAATCAGCCCCAGCATTTT. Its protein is CASSSRGAGTYSNQPQHF.

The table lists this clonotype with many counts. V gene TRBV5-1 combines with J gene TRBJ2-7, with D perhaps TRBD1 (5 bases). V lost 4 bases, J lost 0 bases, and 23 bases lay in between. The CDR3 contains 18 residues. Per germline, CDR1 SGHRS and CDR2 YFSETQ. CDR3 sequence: CASSIHAPDSTSSYEQYF. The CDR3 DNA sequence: TGCGCCAGCAGCATTCACGCGCCCGACAGCACGAGCTCCTACGAGCAGTACTTC.

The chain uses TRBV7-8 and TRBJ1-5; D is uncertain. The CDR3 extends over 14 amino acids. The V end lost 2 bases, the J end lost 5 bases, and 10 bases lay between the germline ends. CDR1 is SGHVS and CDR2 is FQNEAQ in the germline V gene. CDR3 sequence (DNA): TGTGCCAGCAGCTTATGGGGAAAAGATCAGCCCCAGCATTTT. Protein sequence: CASSLWGKDQPQHF.

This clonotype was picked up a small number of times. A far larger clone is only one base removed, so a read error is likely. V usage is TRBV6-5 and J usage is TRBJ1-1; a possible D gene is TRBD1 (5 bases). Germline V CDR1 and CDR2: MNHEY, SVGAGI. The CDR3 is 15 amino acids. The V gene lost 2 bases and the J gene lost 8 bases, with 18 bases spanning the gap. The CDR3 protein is CASSYTVRVQTEAFF. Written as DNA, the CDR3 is TGTGCCAGCAGTTACACCGTCAGGGTGCAGACGGAAGCTTTCTTT.

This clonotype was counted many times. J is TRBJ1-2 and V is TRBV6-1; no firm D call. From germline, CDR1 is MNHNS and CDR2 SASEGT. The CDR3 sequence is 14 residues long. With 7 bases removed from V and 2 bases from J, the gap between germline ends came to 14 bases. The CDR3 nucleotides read TGTGCCAGCACCGAGAACAGCGAGAACTATGGCTACACCTTC. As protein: CASTENSENYGYTF.

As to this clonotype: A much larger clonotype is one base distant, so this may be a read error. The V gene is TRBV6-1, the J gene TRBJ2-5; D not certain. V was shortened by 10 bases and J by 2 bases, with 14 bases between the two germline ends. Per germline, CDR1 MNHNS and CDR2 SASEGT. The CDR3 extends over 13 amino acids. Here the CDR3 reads CATGFVGQETQYF. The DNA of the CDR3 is TGTGCCACTGGGTTCGTGGGTCAAGAGACCCAGTACTTC.

Here the CDR3 reads CASSAPRGPQHF. CDR3 nucleotides: TGTGCCAGCAGTGCCCCCCGGGGGCCCCAGCATTTT. The V gene is TRBV28, the J gene TRBJ1-5; unclear D gene. Looked up from germline, CDR1 is MDHEN and CDR2 is SYDVKM. Trimming left V 5 bases short and J 9 bases short, with 11 bases between. CDR3 length: 12 residues.

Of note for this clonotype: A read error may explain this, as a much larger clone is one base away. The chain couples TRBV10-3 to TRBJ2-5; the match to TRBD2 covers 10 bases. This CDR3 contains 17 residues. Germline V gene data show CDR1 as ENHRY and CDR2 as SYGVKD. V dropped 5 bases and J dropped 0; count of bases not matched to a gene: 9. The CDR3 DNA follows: TGTGCCATCAGTACGTTCGGACTAGCGGATCACCAAGAGACCCAGTACTTC. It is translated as CAISTFGLADHQETQYF.

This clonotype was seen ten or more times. The CDR3 loop is CSASDSLGLTQETQYF. The CDR3 nucleotides read TGCAGTGCTAGTGACTCCCTAGGACTAACTCAAGAGACCCAGTACTTC. The chain joins TRBV20-1 to TRBJ2-5; a possible D gene is TRBD2 (6 bases). Germline values: CDR1 DFQATT, CDR2 SNEGSKA (reference sequence). The CDR3 runs 16 residues. Trimming pared 3 bases from V and 2 bases from J, leaving 19 bases between.

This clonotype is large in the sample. The CDR3 region is CSAGRLAGVYNNEQFF. CDR3 DNA: TGCAGTGCTGGCCGACTAGCGGGGGTTTACAACAATGAGCAGTTCTTC. The chain uses TRBV20-1 and TRBJ2-1, with 12 bases matching TRBD2. The CDR3 extends over 16 amino acids. The germline V gene encodes CDR1 DFQATT and CDR2 SNEGSKA (reference sequence). Trimming at V came to 5 bases and at J to 5 bases, leaving 10 bases not matched to a gene.

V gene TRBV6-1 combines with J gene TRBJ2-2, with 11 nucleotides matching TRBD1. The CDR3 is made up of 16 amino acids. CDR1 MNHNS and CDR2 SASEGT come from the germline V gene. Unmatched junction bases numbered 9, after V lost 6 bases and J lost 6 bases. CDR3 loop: CASSLGQGAPPGELFF. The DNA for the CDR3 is TGTGCCAGCAGCTTAGGACAGGGGGCGCCTCCCGGGGAGCTGTTTTTT.

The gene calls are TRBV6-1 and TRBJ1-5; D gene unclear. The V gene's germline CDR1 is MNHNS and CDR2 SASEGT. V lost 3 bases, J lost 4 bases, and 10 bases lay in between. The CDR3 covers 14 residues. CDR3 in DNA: TGTGCCAGCAGTGATGGGTCGGAAAATCAGCCCCAGCATTTT. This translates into CASSDGSENQPQHF.

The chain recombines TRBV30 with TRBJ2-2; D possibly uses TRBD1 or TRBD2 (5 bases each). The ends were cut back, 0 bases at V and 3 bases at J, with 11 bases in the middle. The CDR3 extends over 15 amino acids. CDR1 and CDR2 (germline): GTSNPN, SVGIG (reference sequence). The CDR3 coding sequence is TGTGCCTGGAGTGTGGGGGACCATGACACCGGGGAGCTGTTTTTT. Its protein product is CAWSVGDHDTGELFF. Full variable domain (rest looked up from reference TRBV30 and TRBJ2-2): SQTIHQWPATLVQPVGSPLSLECTVEGTSNPNLYWYRQAAGRGLQLLFYSVGIGQISSEVPQNLSASRPQDRQFILSSKKLLLSDSGFYLCAWSVGDHDTGELFFGEGSRLTVL.

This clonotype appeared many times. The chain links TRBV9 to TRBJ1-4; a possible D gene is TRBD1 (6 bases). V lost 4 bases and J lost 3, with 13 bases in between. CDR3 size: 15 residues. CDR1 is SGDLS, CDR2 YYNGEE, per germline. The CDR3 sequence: CASSRTGHSNEKLFF. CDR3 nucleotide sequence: TGTGCCAGCAGCCGGACGGGACACTCTAATGAAAAACTGTTTTTT.

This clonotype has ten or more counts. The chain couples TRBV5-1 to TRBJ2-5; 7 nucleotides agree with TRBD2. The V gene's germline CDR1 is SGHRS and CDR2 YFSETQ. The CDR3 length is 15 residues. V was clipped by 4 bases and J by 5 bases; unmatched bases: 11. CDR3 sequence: CASSPTAGEGETQYF. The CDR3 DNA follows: TGCGCCAGCAGCCCCACTGCGGGGGAAGGGGAGACCCAGTACTTC.

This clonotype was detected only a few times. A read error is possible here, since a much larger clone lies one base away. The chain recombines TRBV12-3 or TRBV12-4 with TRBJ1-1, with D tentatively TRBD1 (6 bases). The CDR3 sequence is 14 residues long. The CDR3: CASRPQGMNTKAFF. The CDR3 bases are TGTGCCAGCAGGCCACAGGGAATGAACACTAAAGCTTTCTTT.

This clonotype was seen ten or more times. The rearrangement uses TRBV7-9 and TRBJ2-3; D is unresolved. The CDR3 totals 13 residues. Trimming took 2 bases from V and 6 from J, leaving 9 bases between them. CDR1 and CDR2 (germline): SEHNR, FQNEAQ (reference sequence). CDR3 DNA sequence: TGTGCCAGCAGCTTAATTACCGGGGATACGCAGTATTTT. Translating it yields CASSLITGDTQYF.

The CDR3 nucleotides are TGTGCCAGCAGTTATTTACTAGCGGGAGGGGGCTACGAGCAGTACTTC. Its translation: CASSYLLAGGGYEQYF. The rearrangement links TRBV6-2 or TRBV6-3 to TRBJ2-7; 13 bases line up with TRBD2. Losses at the gene ends were 3 bases for V and 3 bases for J; bases not matched to a gene: 5. The CDR3 length is 16 residues. Germline CDR1 and CDR2: MNHEY and SVGEGT.

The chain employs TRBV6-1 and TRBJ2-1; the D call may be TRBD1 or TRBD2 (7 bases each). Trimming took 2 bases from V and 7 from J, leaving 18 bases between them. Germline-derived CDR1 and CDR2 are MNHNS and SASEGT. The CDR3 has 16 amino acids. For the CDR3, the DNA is TGTGCCAGCAGTGAACGGGGAGGGGGCGAATGGAATGAGCAGTTCTTC. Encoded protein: CASSERGGGEWNEQFF.

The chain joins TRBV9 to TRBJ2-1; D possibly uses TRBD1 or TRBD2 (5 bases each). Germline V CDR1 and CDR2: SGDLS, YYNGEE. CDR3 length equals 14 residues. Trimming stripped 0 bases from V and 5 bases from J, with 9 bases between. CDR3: CASSVAWGNNEQFF. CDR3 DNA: TGTGCCAGCAGCGTAGCATGGGGGAACAATGAGCAGTTCTTC. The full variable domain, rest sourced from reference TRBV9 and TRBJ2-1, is DSGVTQTPKHLITATGQRVTLRCSPRSGDLSVYWYQQSLDQGLQFLIQYYNGEERAKGNILERFSAQQFPDLHSELNLSSLELGDSALYFCASSVAWGNNEQFFGPGTRLTVL.

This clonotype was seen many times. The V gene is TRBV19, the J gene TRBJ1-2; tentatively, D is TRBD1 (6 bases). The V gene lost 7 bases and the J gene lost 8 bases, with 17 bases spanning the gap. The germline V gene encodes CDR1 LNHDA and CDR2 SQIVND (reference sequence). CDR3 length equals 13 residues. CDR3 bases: TGTGCCAGTACCAGGGGTCAAGTAGGCGGCTACACCTTC. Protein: CASTRGQVGGYTF.

The CDR3 is CASSSQGSHGYTF. Here the CDR3 DNA reads TGTGCCAGCAGCTCCCAGGGGTCGCACGGCTACACCTTC. The chain combines TRBV7-2 with TRBJ1-2; D might be TRBD1 (6 bases). V was shortened by 4 bases and J by 8 bases, with 14 bases between the two germline ends. Germline V gene data show CDR1 as SGHTA and CDR2 as FQGNSA. This CDR3 region has 13 residues.

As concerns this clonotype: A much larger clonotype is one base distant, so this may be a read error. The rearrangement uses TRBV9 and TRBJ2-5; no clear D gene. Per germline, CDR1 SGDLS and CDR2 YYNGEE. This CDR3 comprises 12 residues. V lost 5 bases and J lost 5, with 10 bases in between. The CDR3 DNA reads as TGTGCCAGCAGTATAGGGCTGGAGACCCAGTACTTC. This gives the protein CASSIGLETQYF.

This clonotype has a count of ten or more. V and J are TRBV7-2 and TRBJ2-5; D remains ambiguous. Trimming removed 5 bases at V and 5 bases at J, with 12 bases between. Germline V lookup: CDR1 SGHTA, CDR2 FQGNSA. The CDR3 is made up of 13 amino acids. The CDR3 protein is CASSLSPRETQYF. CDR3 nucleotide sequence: TGTGCCAGCAGCCTATCACCTCGGGAGACCCAGTACTTC.

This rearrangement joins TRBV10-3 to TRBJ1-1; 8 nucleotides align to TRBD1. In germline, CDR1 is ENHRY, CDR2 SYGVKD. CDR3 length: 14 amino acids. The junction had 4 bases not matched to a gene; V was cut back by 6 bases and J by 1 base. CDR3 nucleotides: TGTGCCATCAGCCAGACAGGGGAGAACACTGAAGCTTTCTTT. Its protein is CAISQTGENTEAFF.

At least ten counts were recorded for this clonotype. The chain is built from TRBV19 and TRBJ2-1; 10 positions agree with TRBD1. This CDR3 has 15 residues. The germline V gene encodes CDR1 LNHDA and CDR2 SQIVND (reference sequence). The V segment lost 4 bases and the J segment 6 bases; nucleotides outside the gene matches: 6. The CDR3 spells CASSTGTGEVNEQFF. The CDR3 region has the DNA TGTGCCAGTAGTACCGGGACAGGGGAGGTCAATGAGCAGTTCTTC.

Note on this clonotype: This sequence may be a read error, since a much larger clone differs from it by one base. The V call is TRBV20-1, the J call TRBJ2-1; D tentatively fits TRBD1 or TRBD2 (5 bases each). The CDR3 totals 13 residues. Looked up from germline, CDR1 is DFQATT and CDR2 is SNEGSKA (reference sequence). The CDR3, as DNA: TGCAGTACGGGACCCCGGACCAAGAATGGGCAGTTCTTC. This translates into CSTGPRTKNGQFF.

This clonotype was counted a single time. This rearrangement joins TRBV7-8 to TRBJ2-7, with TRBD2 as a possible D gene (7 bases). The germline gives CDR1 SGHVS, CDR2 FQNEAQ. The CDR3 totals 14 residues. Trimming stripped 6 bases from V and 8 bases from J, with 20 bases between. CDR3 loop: CASRGSPGGKKQYF. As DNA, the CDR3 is TGTGCCAGCAGAGGATCCCCGGGGGGCAAAAAGCAGTACTTC.